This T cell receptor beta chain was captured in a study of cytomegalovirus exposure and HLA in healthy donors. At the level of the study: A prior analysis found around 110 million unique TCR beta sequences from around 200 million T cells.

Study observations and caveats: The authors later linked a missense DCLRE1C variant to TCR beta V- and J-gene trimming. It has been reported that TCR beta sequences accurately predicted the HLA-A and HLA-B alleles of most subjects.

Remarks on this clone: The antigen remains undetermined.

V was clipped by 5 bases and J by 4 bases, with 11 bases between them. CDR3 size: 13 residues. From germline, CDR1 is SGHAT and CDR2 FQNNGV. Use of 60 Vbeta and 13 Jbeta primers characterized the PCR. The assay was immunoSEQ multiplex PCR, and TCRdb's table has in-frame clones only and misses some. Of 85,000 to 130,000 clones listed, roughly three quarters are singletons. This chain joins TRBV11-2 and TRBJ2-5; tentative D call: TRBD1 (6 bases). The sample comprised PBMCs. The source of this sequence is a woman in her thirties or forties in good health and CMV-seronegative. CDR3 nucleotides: TGTGCCAGCAGCCTACAACAGGGAGAGACCCAGTACTTC. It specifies CASSLQQGETQYF. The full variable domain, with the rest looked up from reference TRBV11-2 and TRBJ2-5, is EAGVAQSPRYKIIEKRQSVAFWCNPISGHATLYWYQQILGQGPKLLIQFQNNGVVDDSQLPKDRFSAERLKGVDSTLKIQPAKLEDSAVYLCASSLQQGETQYFGPGTRLLVL.